This T cell receptor beta chain was sequenced for a study of response to subunit inactivated influenza vaccine. General study points: Each seasonal influenza vaccination recruits few new T cells, the authors suggested.

The V gene lost 4 bases and the J gene lost 3 bases, with 22 bases spanning the gap. From germline, CDR1 is ENHRY and CDR2 SYGVKD. The CDR3 is 17 amino acids. Using its own MiXCR run on the RT-PCR reads, TCRdb lists one record per CDR3 protein. The sample consists of 630,000 or so distinct CDR3 sequences, roughly 14% of them appearing once. Note on this clonotype: Its cognate antigen is unknown.

The sequence derives from a man in his fifties who received an inactivated influenza vaccine. The sequencing here drew on PBMCs from blood, taken 12 days after vaccination. The chain has TRBV10-3 and TRBJ2-7, with unresolved D. The CDR3 reads CAISAGFEEATFYEQYF. The CDR3 DNA sequence: TGTGCCATCAGTGCAGGTTTCGAGGAAGCAACCTTCTACGAGCAGTACTTC.